Presented here are 2 T cell receptor beta chains from one specimen sequenced in a study of T-cell memory formation after mild COVID-19. TCRdb independently ran MiXCR on the 5' RACE reads; one entry per CDR3 protein. The sample comprises about 200,000 distinct CDR3 sequences, around 9.1% of which are singletons, and roughly 4% rests with the top ten. Sequencing input: PBMCs or a T cell subset sorted from them (not recorded which). The receptor source for this set is a young man who had mild COVID-19 (a few samples of this study predate the infection). Cell type and time point are not known.

In its sample, this clonotype was seen many times. This chain connects TRBV10-2 to TRBJ2-7; D is unclear. V was pared by 7 bases and J by 0 bases, with 7 bases between. CDR3 length equals 12 residues. The V gene's germline CDR1 is WSHSY and CDR2 SAAADI. Written as DNA, the CDR3 is TGCGCCAGCACGCACAACTCCTACGAGCAGTACTTC. This codes for CASTHNSYEQYF.

J is TRBJ2-7 and V is TRBV28, with D perhaps TRBD1 or TRBD2 (7 bases each). The V end lost 4 bases, the J end lost 5 bases, and 15 bases lay between the germline ends. The germline CDR1 and CDR2 sequences are MDHEN and SYDVKM. The CDR3 covers 14 residues. CDR3 region: CASSSGGGTDEQYF. In DNA, the CDR3 is TGTGCCAGCAGTTCAGGGGGGGGTACCGACGAGCAGTACTTC. The whole variable domain, remainder taken from reference TRBV28 and TRBJ2-7, is DVKVTQSSRYLVKRTGEKVFLECVQDMDHENMFWYRQDPGLGLRLIYFSYDVKMKEKGDIPEGYSVSREKKERFSLILESASTNQTSMYLCASSSGGGTDEQYFGPGTRLTVT.